The entry that follows covers one TCR beta chain sequence. The target antigen is unknown. This specimen comes from a study of cytomegalovirus exposure and HLA in healthy donors. The wider study: Unique TCRs numbering some 80 million, obtained from HLA-typed donors, made up an early data release.

Points from the study as a whole: When the data were analyzed later, several of the most significant clusters appeared to be linked to common viral pathogens. Highly shared sequence variants in one cluster were likely a sequencing artifact.

This CDR3 contains 17 residues. Per the germline V gene, CDR1 is SEHNR and CDR2 is FQNEAQ (reference sequence). The ends lost 1 base at V and 5 bases at J; junction bases unmatched: 7. The study ran its PCR with 60 Vbeta and 13 Jbeta primers. Clones were read by immunoSEQ multiplex PCR, and TCRdb kept only the in-frame ones, dropping some. The table shows about 34,000 clones, with roughly 89% occurring only once. Healthy bone marrow donors made up the cohort. Sequencing was carried out using PBMCs. This sequence originates from a boy aged 5-17 years in good health and CMV-seronegative. V usage is TRBV7-9 and J usage is TRBJ2-5; 13 bases are a match to TRBD2. CDR3: CASSLGRLAGGRETQYF. CDR3 nucleotides: TGTGCCAGCAGCTTAGGCCGACTAGCGGGGGGACGGGAGACCCAGTACTTC. The full variable domain, in which reference TRBV7-9 and TRBJ2-5 provide the parts outside the CDR3, is DTGVSQNPRHKITKRGQNVTFRCDPISEHNRLYWYRQTLGQGPEFLTYFQNEAQLEKSRLLSDRFSAERPKGSFSTLEIQRTEQGDSAMYLCASSLGRLAGGRETQYFGPGTRLLVL.